The T cell receptor (beta chain) under discussion was sequenced for a study of T cells in Graves' hyperthyroidism and ophthalmopathy. This clonotype was seen many times. What it binds is unknown. Notes on the study in general: Most clonotypes expanded in thyroid above 0.001 were likewise present in blood.

Patients were excluded for uncontrolled infection, other autoimmune disease, pregnancy or lactation. Thyroid ultrasound, orbital computed tomography, clinical symptoms, and serum thyroxine and TRAb underpinned diagnoses. PBMCs were obtained from 7.5 to 10 ml fresh peripheral blood. Trimming took 8 bases from V and 2 from J; bases not matched to a gene: 8. The CDR3 has 14 residues. RNA transcripts yielded amplified TCR beta CDR3 regions. First-round RT-PCR of the TCR CDR3 relied on the HTBI primer set. Each CDR3 protein gets one entry after TCRdb re-called the multiplex PCR reads with MiXCR. The table has fewer than 750,000 distinct CDR3 sequences, about 15% seen once.

The rearrangement links TRBV12-3 or TRBV12-4 to TRBJ2-7; 8 bases are a match to TRBD1. The TCR sequence derives from a woman between 40 and 55 years old with Graves' ophthalmopathy. Material: blood. Here the CDR3 reads CASREDRGPYEQYF. The CDR3 region has the DNA TGTGCCAGCCGAGAAGACAGGGGACCCTACGAGCAGTACTTC.